The source of this T cell receptor beta chain is a study of immune heterogeneity within non-small cell lung tumors. At the level of the study: The tumor set comprised several squamous cell carcinomas and approximately ten non-squamous carcinomas (plus 1 not otherwise specified). General study points: Individual patients mostly differed in their high-frequency T-cell receptor beta clonotypes. Local clonality of T cells correlated moderately yet significantly with local tumor mutational burden (R about 0.34).

Per germline, CDR1 SGHRS and CDR2 YFSETQ. This CDR3 has 12 residues. Template came from bulk tumor genomic DNA, at roughly 600 ng per sample. Several spatially distant biopsies were obtained per primary tumor intraoperatively. Patients had untreated, newly diagnosed non-small cell lung cancer and underwent curative surgery. Concerning this clonotype itself: Its antigen is undetermined. One end of the junction varies from germline; a read error may be responsible.

CDR3 of TCR beta was amplified by multiplex PCR that used 32 V and 13 J primers. From the multiplex PCR reads, TCRdb called clonotypes with MiXCR, one entry per CDR3 protein. The sample lists around 11,000 distinct CDR3 sequences, almost 30% occurring once. The clonotype comes from a woman aged 45 to 65 with non-small cell lung cancer. Sequenced sample: lung tumor tissue. V and J are TRBV5-1 and TRBJ2-3, with TRBD1 matching 8 bases. In DNA, the CDR3 is TGCGACAGCAGCTTGAATCAGGGGGCAGGGTATTTT. As protein: CDSSLNQGAGYF.